The rows below give T cell receptor beta chains drawn from one sample of a study of breast tumors, draining lymph nodes, adjacent tissues. MiXCR was run by TCRdb on the multiplex PCR reads, yielding one entry per CDR3 protein. The table includes about 200,000 distinct CDR3 sequences, approximately 31% detected once. The sequencing sample was made of axillary lymph node tissue. Receptors originate from a female donor with breast cancer. Some clones in this sample may be carry-over from other donors' samples. Both conserved end residues are part of each CDR3. A D gene is named only where the DNA matches it firmly. Only some rows state a clone size, as once, few, many or a class for expanded clones.

TRBV24-1	many	TRBJ2-1	TRBD2	TGTGCCACCAGTGATCCCCGGGAGGGCCTTCATGAGCAGTTCTTC	CATSDPREGLHEQFF
TRBV16	many	TRBJ2-5	TRBD1	TGTGCCAGCAGCCGCAACACAGGGGGATCCGAGACCCAGTACTTC	CASSRNTGGSETQYF
TRBV20-1	many	TRBJ1-2	TRBD1	TGCAGTGCTGCCAACCAGGGGGCGGGCTATGGCTACACCTTC	CSAANQGAGYGYTF
TRBV7-6	once	TRBJ1-5	NA	TGTGCCAGCAGCCAAGGGACTAGCAATCAGCCCCAGCATTTT	CASSQGTSNQPQHF
TRBV6-4	few	TRBJ2-7	NA	TGTGCCAGCAGTCGCCCCGGACCGCTTAGCTCCTACGAGCAGTACTTC	CASSRPGPLSSYEQYF
TRBV28	many	TRBJ1-2	TRBD1	TGTGCCAGCAGTCCGATAGGGACAGGGTTGGGCTACACCTTC	CASSPIGTGLGYTF
TRBV2	NA	TRBJ1-1	NA	TGTGCCAGCAGTGGACAAGGGGAGGACACTGAAGCTTTCTTT	CASSGQGEDTEAFF
TRBV7-9	many	TRBJ1-4	TRBD1	TGTGCCAGCAGCCCGACAGGGGCGGGAAATGAAAAACTGTTTTTT	CASSPTGAGNEKLFF
TRBV18	few	TRBJ2-7	TRBD2	TGTGCCAGCTCACCCCCCCTAGCGGGAGCCTACGAGCAGTACTTC	CASSPPLAGAYEQYF
TRBV19	few	TRBJ1-5	TRBD1	TGTGCCAGTAGTCACAGGGACAGCGAGCAGCCCCAGCATTTT	CASSHRDSEQPQHF
TRBV10-3	few	TRBJ1-1	NA	TGTGCCATCAGTGAGAACACTGAAGCTTTCTTT	CAISENTEAFF
TRBV12-3/TRBV12-4	many	TRBJ1-6	TRBD1	TGTGCCAGCACCCAAACGGGGACAGGGTTTTCACCCCTCCACTTT	CASTQTGTGFSPLHF
TRBV6-2/TRBV6-3	few	TRBJ2-7	TRBD1	TGTGCCAGCAGTCACTCGGGATTCACAGGGGGCAGGAACGAGCAGTACTTC	CASSHSGFTGGRNEQYF
TRBV24-1	NA	TRBJ2-1	TRBD2	TGTGCCACCAGTGACACCTTCGGGACTAGCGGAGGTGATGAGCAGTTCTTC	CATSDTFGTSGGDEQFF
TRBV9	many	TRBJ1-6	NA	TGTGCCAGCAGCGTAGAAGGGGGATCAGGACCCCTCCACTTT	CASSVEGGSGPLHF
TRBV29-1	once	TRBJ2-7	TRBD1	TGCAGCGGGCGACAGGGGGCCTACGAGCAATACTTC	CSGRQGAYEQYF
TRBV5-5	many	TRBJ2-7	TRBD1	TGTGCCAGCAGCGTCCTCAGGGGGACAGGGCGCTACGAGCAGTACTTT	CASSVLRGTGRYEQYF
TRBV30	many	TRBJ2-2	TRBD2	TGTGCCTGGACGGGACTAGCGATAGGCGGGGAGCTGTTTTTT	CAWTGLAIGGELFF
TRBV12-3/TRBV12-4	NA	TRBJ1-4	TRBD1	TGTGCCAGCAGTACTGGACAGGGTGAGGGAAATGAAAAACTGTTTTTT	CASSTGQGEGNEKLFF
TRBV6-6	many	TRBJ2-6	TRBD2	TGTGCCAGCAGGCCCCTCGGGACTAAGCTCTCTGGGGCCAACGTCCTGACTTTC	CASRPLGTKLSGANVLTF
TRBV6-5	many	TRBJ1-2	NA	TGTGCCAGCAGTTCCCCTGGGCAGGGTGCGGATGGCTACACCTTC	CASSSPGQGADGYTF
TRBV28	few	TRBJ2-7	TRBD2	TGTGCCAGCGCGCCTCCGGGACTATCCTACGAGCAGTACTTC	CASAPPGLSYEQYF
TRBV7-2	many	TRBJ1-1	TRBD1	TGTGCCAGCAGCTTACATTCGGGACAGGGGGTGAACACTGAAGCTTTCTTT	CASSLHSGQGVNTEAFF
TRBV9	many	TRBJ2-2	TRBD2	TGTGCCAGCAGCGGTGGACTAGCGGTCGCCGGGGAGCTGTTTTTT	CASSGGLAVAGELFF
TRBV7-2	NA	TRBJ2-3	NA	TGTGCCAGCAGCGGGTGGAGGCCAGAGTACAATGAGCAGTATTTT	CASSGWRPEYNEQYF
TRBV28	few	TRBJ2-5	NA	TGTGCCAGCAGTTTACCCCCAACACAAGAGACCCAGTACTTC	CASSLPPTQETQYF
TRBV29-1	many	TRBJ1-2	TRBD1	TGTAACGCAGGGGGCGCCGACTATGGCTACACCTTC	CNAGGADYGYTF
TRBV30	many	TRBJ2-7	NA	TGTGCCTGGAGTTCGGGACGAGAGCAGTACTTC	CAWSSGREQYF
TRBV20-1	NA	TRBJ2-5	TRBD2	TGCAGTGCGCCGGGACTAGCGGGGGGAACCCAAGAGACCCAGTACTTC	CSAPGLAGGTQETQYF
TRBV5-1	NA	TRBJ1-4	TRBD1	TGCGCCAGCAGCTGGGACAGAGGTGAAAACCTGTTTTTT	CASSWDRGENLFF
TRBV2	NA	TRBJ2-5	NA	TGTGCCAGCAGTGGGGCAGGGGTGAGTCTAAAAGAGACCCAGTACTTC	CASSGAGVSLKETQYF
TRBV7-9	many	TRBJ2-1	NA	TGTGCCAGCAGCCAAGTCACAAGCAATGAGCAGTTCTTC	CASSQVTSNEQFF
TRBV4-3	many	TRBJ2-3	NA	TGCGCCAGCAGCCAAGATTTTGGTAGCTTGACTACGCAGTATTTT	CASSQDFGSLTTQYF
TRBV6-1	few	TRBJ1-5	NA	TGTGCCAGCAGTGCCCAGGGCCCCCAGCATTTT	CASSAQGPQHF
TRBV7-8	many	TRBJ2-1	TRBD1	TGTGCCAGCAGCTTAATTAGGACAGGGGGCTGGAATGAGCAGTTCTTC	CASSLIRTGGWNEQFF
TRBV11-2	once	TRBJ2-4	NA	TGTGCCAGCAGCTTAGGGCGAGGGGGGGGGCCGGAAAGCATTCAGTACTTC	CASSLGRGGGPESIQYF
TRBV11-3	many	TRBJ2-1	NA	TGTGCCAGCAGCTTAGATTCCACTAGAACTGAGCAGTTCTTC	CASSLDSTRTEQFF
TRBV5-1	many	TRBJ2-7	TRBD2	TGCGCCAGCAGCTTAAGCGGGGGGAGCTCCTACGAGCAGTACTTC	CASSLSGGSSYEQYF
TRBV4-1	many	TRBJ1-2	NA	TGCGCCAGCAGCCAAGATAGGGGGGGAGTGGGCTATGGCTACACCTTC	CASSQDRGGVGYGYTF
TRBV7-2	NA	TRBJ2-3	NA	TGTGCCAGCAGCCTTAGACATGGGAGAGATACGCAGTATTTT	CASSLRHGRDTQYF
TRBV6-5	many	TRBJ2-1	NA	TGTGCCAGCAGTACTGGGGGAACTTCCTACAATGAGCAGTTCTTC	CASSTGGTSYNEQFF
TRBV4-2	NA	TRBJ2-2	NA	TGTGCCAGCAGCCAGGGTCCCCAGGGCTGTGCGAACACCGGGGAGCTGTTTTTT	CASSQGPQGCANTGELFF
TRBV18	NA	TRBJ1-5	NA	TGTGCCAGCTCACCAGGGGTTAGGCGGCCCCAGCATTTT	CASSPGVRRPQHF
TRBV7-2	many	TRBJ2-1	NA	TGTGCCAGCAGCTTCAGCTCCTACAATGAGCAGTTCTTC	CASSFSSYNEQFF
TRBV20-1	many	TRBJ2-3	TRBD2	TGCAGTGCCCCAAGGACTAGCGGGGGGGCGGATACGCAGTATTTT	CSAPRTSGGADTQYF
TRBV7-2	many	TRBJ1-5	NA	TGTGCCAGCAGCTCGTTGGCGGCTGGAGGTCAGCCCCAGCATTTT	CASSSLAAGGQPQHF
TRBV5-8	many	TRBJ2-3	TRBD2	TGTGCCAGCAGCCCGGGACTAGCGGGAGTTGTGGCAGATACGCAGTATTTT	CASSPGLAGVVADTQYF
TRBV20-1	many	TRBJ1-6	NA	TGCGCCTTTCGGAGGAATAATTCACCCCTCCACTTT	CAFRRNNSPLHF
TRBV6-2/TRBV6-3	many	TRBJ2-7	TRBD2	TGTGCCAGCAGCTGGGGGACTAGCGGGATGTCCTACGAGCAGTACTTC	CASSWGTSGMSYEQYF
TRBV2	few	TRBJ2-5	NA	TGTGCCAGCAGTCAAAGGGGGCTCGGGGGCCGTGACCAAGAGACCCAGTACTTC	CASSQRGLGGRDQETQYF
TRBV6-5	many	TRBJ2-3	TRBD1	TGTGCCACCCAGATCACTGGGACAGGGACAGATACGCAGTATTTT	CATQITGTGTDTQYF
TRBV6-5	NA	TRBJ2-3	TRBD2	TGTGCCAGCAGTTACTCCACCGGGACTAGCGGCACAGATACGCAGTATTTT	CASSYSTGTSGTDTQYF
TRBV7-2	NA	TRBJ2-6	NA	TGTGCCAGCAGCTTAACAGGCCTCTCTGGGGCCAACGTCCTGCCTTTC	CASSLTGLSGANVLPF
TRBV4-3	NA	TRBJ2-7	TRBD2	TGCGCCAGCAGCCAAGGAAATGCCGGGACTAGCGGGAGGACGTACTACGAGCAGTACTTC	CASSQGNAGTSGRTYYEQYF
TRBV20-1	once	TRBJ2-2	NA	TGCAGTGCTAGAGGCGGGGTCGTGAACACCGGGGAGCTGTTTTTT	CSARGGVVNTGELFF
TRBV7-9	many	TRBJ2-3	TRBD1	TGTGCCAGCAGCTCAAGGACAGGGTCCCCAGATACGCAGTATTTT	CASSSRTGSPDTQYF
TRBV2	few	TRBJ2-5	TRBD2	TGTGCCAGCATGGCTGGGCTAGCGGGGGTCAACCAAGAGACCCAGTACTTC	CASMAGLAGVNQETQYF
TRBV12-3/TRBV12-4	NA	TRBJ2-1	NA	TGTGCCAGCAGTTGGGGGAACAGCAATGAGCAGTTCTTC	CASSWGNSNEQFF
TRBV18	few	TRBJ2-7	TRBD1	TGTGCCGGCTCACCAAGGGGACAGGAGTCCTACGAGCAGTACTTC	CAGSPRGQESYEQYF